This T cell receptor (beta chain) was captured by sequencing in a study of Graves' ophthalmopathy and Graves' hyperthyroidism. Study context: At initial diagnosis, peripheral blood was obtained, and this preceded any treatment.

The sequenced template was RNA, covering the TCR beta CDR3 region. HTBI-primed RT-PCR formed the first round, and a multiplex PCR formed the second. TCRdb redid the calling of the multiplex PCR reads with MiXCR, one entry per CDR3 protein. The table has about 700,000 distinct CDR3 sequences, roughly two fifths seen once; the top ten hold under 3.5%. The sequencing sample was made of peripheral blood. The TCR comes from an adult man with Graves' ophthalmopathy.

CDR3: CARGPVNSNQPQHF. The CDR3 DNA follows: TGTGCACGTGGGCCAGTAAATAGCAATCAGCCCCAGCATTTT. The V and J genes are TRBV24-1 and TRBJ1-5; D gene unclear. The CDR3 totals 14 residues. In germline, CDR1 is KGHDR, CDR2 SFDVKD.